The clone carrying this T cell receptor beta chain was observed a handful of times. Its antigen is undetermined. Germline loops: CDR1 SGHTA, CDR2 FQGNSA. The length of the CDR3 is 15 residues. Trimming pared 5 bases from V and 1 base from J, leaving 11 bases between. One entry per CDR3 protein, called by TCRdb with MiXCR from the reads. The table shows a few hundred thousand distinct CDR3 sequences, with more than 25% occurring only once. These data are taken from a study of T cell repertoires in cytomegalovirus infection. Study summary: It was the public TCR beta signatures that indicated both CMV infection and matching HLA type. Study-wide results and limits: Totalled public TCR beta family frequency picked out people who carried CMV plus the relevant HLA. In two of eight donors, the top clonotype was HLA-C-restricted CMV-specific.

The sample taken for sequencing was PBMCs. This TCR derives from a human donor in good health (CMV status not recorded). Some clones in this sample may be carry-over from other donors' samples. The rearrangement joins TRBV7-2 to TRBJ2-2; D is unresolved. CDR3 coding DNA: TGTGCCAGCAGCCCGCGGCCCCAGAACACCGGGGAGCTGTTTTTT. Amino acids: CASSPRPQNTGELFF. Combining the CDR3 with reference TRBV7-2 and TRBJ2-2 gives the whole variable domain GAGVSQSPSNKVTEKGKDVELRCDPISGHTALYWYRQSLGQGLEFLIYFQGNSAPDKSGLPSDRFSAERTGGSVSTLTIQRTQQEDSAVYLCASSPRPQNTGELFFGEGSRLTVL.